The 21 T cell receptor beta chains below were found in one sample sequenced in a study of T cell repertoires in cytomegalovirus infection. Each CDR3 protein is one row after TCRdb ran MiXCR on the reads. The sample records about 78,000 distinct CDR3 sequences, roughly 40% being singletons. Their target antigens are unknown. The sample consisted of CD8+ T cells from cultured PBMCs, taken from culture after CMV antigen stimulation. These receptors were collected from a human donor in good health (CMV status not recorded). Some clones in this sample may be carry-over from other donors' samples.

The chain couples TRBV20-1 to TRBJ1-1; D call uncertain. The CDR3 runs to 14 residues. Deletions cut 0 bases from V and 0 bases from J, with 8 bases between. Germline loops: CDR1 DFQATT, CDR2 SNEGSKA (reference sequence). CDR3 amino acids: CSARDPSVNTEAFF. The CDR3 DNA is TGCAGTGCTAGAGATCCTTCTGTGAACACTGAAGCTTTCTTT.

The rearrangement joins TRBV4-1 to TRBJ1-5; D uncertain. Trimming removed 1 base at V and 4 bases at J, with 11 bases between. CDR3 size: 15 residues. Per germline, CDR1 MGHRA and CDR2 YSYEKL. The CDR3 spells CASSQVLVWNQPQHF. The CDR3 region has the DNA TGCGCCAGCAGCCAAGTTTTGGTTTGGAATCAGCCCCAGCATTTT.

The gene calls are TRBV28 and TRBJ2-5, with unresolved D. CDR3 length: 17 residues. Trimming shortened V by 3 bases and J by 4 bases, and 21 bases separated the two germline ends. Germline values: CDR1 MDHEN, CDR2 SYDVKM. Written as DNA, the CDR3 is TGTGCCAGCAGTTTGGGCCGCCGAGTCTTCACGGGAGAGACCCAGTACTTC. Amino acids: CASSLGRRVFTGETQYF. Variable domain in full (rest from reference TRBV28 and TRBJ2-5): DVKVTQSSRYLVKRTGEKVFLECVQDMDHENMFWYRQDPGLGLRLIYFSYDVKMKEKGDIPEGYSVSREKKERFSLILESASTNQTSMYLCASSLGRRVFTGETQYFGPGTRLLVL.

Written as DNA, the CDR3 is TGTGCCAGCACCATATACGAGAACACTGAAGCTTTCTTT. This translates into CASTIYENTEAFF. The V call is TRBV12-3 or TRBV12-4, the J call TRBJ1-1; no definite D call. This CDR3 comprises 13 residues. The V and J ends lost 7 bases and 1 base respectively, with 10 bases between them.

The J gene is TRBJ1-2, the V gene TRBV27; no firm D call. The germline V gene encodes CDR1 MNHEY and CDR2 SMNVEV (reference sequence). The CDR3 sequence is 14 residues long. Trimming cost V 6 bases and J 2 bases, with 13 bases left between them. This CDR3 reads CASSSFGGNYGYTF. The CDR3 coding sequence is TGTGCCAGCAGCTCATTTGGAGGCAACTATGGCTACACCTTC.

The rearrangement uses TRBV7-8 and TRBJ2-2; possibly TRBD1 or TRBD2 for D (5 bases each). Germline CDR1 and CDR2: SGHVS and FQNEAQ. The CDR3 extends over 16 amino acids. The V gene lost 1 base and the J gene lost 0 bases, with 9 bases spanning the gap. The CDR3 is CASSLGVGANTGELFF. CDR3 nucleotide sequence: TGTGCCAGCAGCTTAGGGGTGGGGGCGAACACCGGGGAGCTGTTTTTT.

V gene TRBV20-1 combines with J gene TRBJ2-7, with 9 positions matching TRBD1. After removal of 5 bases from V and 5 bases from J, the junction contained 10 bases not matched to a gene. This CDR3 region has 14 residues. CDR1 is DFQATT, CDR2 SNEGSKA, per germline (reference sequence). The CDR3 spells CSAGRDRGIHEQYF. CDR3 bases: TGCAGTGCTGGTCGAGACAGGGGGATCCACGAGCAGTACTTC.

The CDR3 sequence: CASRGEGGELFF. The CDR3, as DNA: TGTGCCAGCAGGGGGGAGGGCGGGGAGCTGTTTTTT. This chain uses TRBV5-4 with TRBJ2-2; 7 bases map to TRBD2. V lost 5 bases, J lost 7 bases, and 2 bases stayed unmatched. This CDR3 has 12 amino acids. The V gene's germline CDR1 is SGHNT and CDR2 YYREEE (reference sequence). The whole variable domain, remainder taken from reference TRBV5-4 and TRBJ2-2, is ETGVTQSPTHLIKTRGQQVTLRCSSQSGHNTVSWYQQALGQGPQFIFQYYREEENGRGNFPPRFSGLQFPNYSSELNVNALELDDSALYLCASRGEGGELFFGEGSRLTVL.

The rearrangement joins TRBV7-2 to TRBJ1-1; D possibly corresponds to TRBD1 (5 bases). Germline V CDR1 and CDR2: SGHTA, FQGNSA. The CDR3 has 12 residues. The V gene lost 3 bases and the J gene lost 4 bases, with 6 bases spanning the gap. The CDR3 loop is CASSFGTTEAFF. CDR3 nucleotide sequence: TGTGCCAGCAGCTTTGGGACCACTGAAGCTTTCTTT.

This clonotype was seen a single time. The rearrangement uses TRBV7-9 and TRBJ2-3, with 8 bases matching TRBD1. Germline values: CDR1 SEHNR, CDR2 FQNEAQ (reference sequence). The ends lost 5 bases at V and 4 bases at J; junction bases unmatched: 11. This CDR3 is 16 amino acids long. The CDR3 nucleotides are TGTGCCAGCAGCGCTCGGACAGGGAGAGACGCAGATACGCAGTATTTT. Translation gives CASSARTGRDADTQYF.

The chain combines TRBV7-6 with TRBJ2-1; D unclear. V was clipped by 1 base and J by 1 base, with 8 bases between them. Looked up from germline, CDR1 is SGHVS and CDR2 is FNYEAQ. This CDR3 has 15 residues. The CDR3 DNA is TGTGCCAGCAGCTTAGGGCAGAGATCCTACAATGAGCAGTTCTTC. Translation gives CASSLGQRSYNEQFF.

The rearrangement uses TRBV14 and TRBJ1-1; D unresolved. The germline V gene encodes CDR1 SGHDN and CDR2 FVKESK. CDR3 length: 13 amino acids. V lost 1 base and J lost 7, with 10 bases in between. CDR3 coding DNA: TGTGCCAGCAGCCAAGGGGGAGGCCTTGAAGCTTTCTTT. This encodes CASSQGGGLEAFF.

This clonotype has only a few counts. The V call is TRBV20-1, the J call TRBJ1-2; D unresolved. The V gene lost 0 bases and the J gene lost 2 bases, with 10 bases spanning the gap. The germline V gene encodes CDR1 DFQATT and CDR2 SNEGSKA (reference sequence). This CDR3 has 14 amino acids. In DNA, the CDR3 is TGCAGTGCTAGAGATATGCTGCAAAACTATGGCTACACCTTC. This gives the protein CSARDMLQNYGYTF.

This clonotype has only a few counts. The V gene is TRBV6-2 or TRBV6-3, the J gene TRBJ2-7; D might be TRBD1 (6 bases). The CDR3 extends over 14 amino acids. Trimming left V 7 bases short and J 0 bases short, with 13 bases between. From germline, CDR1 is MNHEY and CDR2 SVGEGT. DNA for the CDR3: TGTGCCAGCAACCCGCAACAGGGCTCCTACGAGCAGTACTTC. Amino acids: CASNPQQGSYEQYF.

The CDR3, as DNA: TGTGCCAGCAGCCCGGGAACCGCGGGGGTGACCGGGGAGCTGTTTTTT. Amino acid sequence: CASSPGTAGVTGELFF. The chain links TRBV5-4 to TRBJ2-2, with 7 nucleotides matching TRBD2. With V trimmed by 4 bases and J by 5 bases, 11 bases remained unmatched. This CDR3 has 16 residues. The germline V gene has CDR1 SGHNT and CDR2 YYREEE (reference sequence).

In its sample, this clonotype was seen many times. The rearrangement uses TRBV6-6 and TRBJ2-5; D gene uncertain. The V gene lost 0 bases and the J gene lost 4 bases, with 12 bases spanning the gap. This CDR3 is built from 15 residues. The V gene's germline CDR1 is MNHNY and CDR2 SVGAGI (reference sequence). The chain's CDR3 is CASSYSGPAGETQYF. CDR3 bases: TGTGCCAGCAGTTACTCGGGTCCAGCAGGAGAGACCCAGTACTTC.

This clonotype has more than one count but fewer than ten. The rearrangement links TRBV7-2 to TRBJ2-7; D is uncertain. The CDR3 runs to 13 residues. V lost 1 base and J 2 bases, leaving 6 bases between the germline ends. Germline values: CDR1 SGHTA, CDR2 FQGNSA. The CDR3 protein is CASSLVTTYEQYF. The DNA for the CDR3 is TGTGCCAGCAGCTTAGTGACCACCTACGAGCAGTACTTC. The complete variable domain, with remaining parts taken from reference TRBV7-2 and TRBJ2-7, reads GAGVSQSPSNKVTEKGKDVELRCDPISGHTALYWYRQSLGQGLEFLIYFQGNSAPDKSGLPSDRFSAERTGGSVSTLTIQRTQQEDSAVYLCASSLVTTYEQYFGPGTRLTVT.

The rearrangement links TRBV4-3 to TRBJ1-4; unclear D gene. Germline values: CDR1 LGHNA, CDR2 YSLEER. V lost 1 base, J lost 6 bases, and 6 bases lay in between. The CDR3 consists of 13 residues. CDR3 sequence reads: CASSQGGYEKLFF. The CDR3 DNA is TGCGCCAGCAGCCAAGGAGGATATGAAAAACTGTTTTTT.

The chain combines TRBV27 with TRBJ2-5; 13 bases line up with TRBD2. Per the germline V gene, CDR1 is MNHEY and CDR2 is SMNVEV (reference sequence). The V and J ends lost 4 bases and 5 bases, in that order; junction bases with no gene match: 7. The CDR3 consists of 16 residues. The CDR3 is CASSSGTSGVSETQYF. The CDR3 nucleotides are TGTGCCAGCAGTTCGGGGACTAGCGGGGTGTCGGAGACCCAGTACTTC.

The chain couples TRBV7-6 to TRBJ2-7, with D possibly TRBD2 on 5 matching bases. The CDR3 has 15 amino acids. V lost 5 bases and J 5 bases, leaving 19 bases between the germline ends. CDR1 is SGHVS and CDR2 is FNYEAQ in the germline V gene. CDR3 sequence reads: CASSPGAGPGNEQYF. CDR3 bases: TGTGCCAGCAGCCCCGGAGCTGGGCCCGGGAACGAGCAGTACTTC.

The chain recombines TRBV27 with TRBJ2-1; 8 nucleotides agree with TRBD1. Germline trimming cut 6 bases from V and 10 bases from J; bases unmatched to any gene: 8. The CDR3 runs 13 residues. Germline values: CDR1 MNHEY, CDR2 SMNVEV (reference sequence). CDR3 DNA sequence: TGTGCCAGCAGCAAACCAGGGGGCCACGAGCAGTTCTTC. Its translation: CASSKPGGHEQFF.